This T cell receptor beta chain came from a study of T cells in localized non-small cell lung cancer. Whole-study findings and limits: Without multi-region sequencing, intratumor heterogeneity could not be excluded. The appearance of a median around 57 of the top 100 tumor clones was seen in adjacent lung.

The assay was immunoSEQ multiplex PCR, and TCRdb's table has in-frame clones only and misses some. Of tens of thousands of clones in the sample, approximately 80% were seen once. This clone was recorded once. Its target is unknown. The ends were cut back, 3 bases at V and 7 bases at J, with 16 bases in the middle. Germline CDR1 is MDHEN and CDR2 is SYDVKM. CDR3 size: 14 residues. The sequence derives from a male donor older than 55 with stage II squamous cell lung carcinoma. V gene TRBV28 combines with J gene TRBJ2-7; D tentatively fits TRBD1 or TRBD2 (5 bases each). Sequenced here: peripheral blood, sampled before any cancer treatment. The CDR3 protein is CASSLGRKLREQYF. The CDR3 DNA follows: TGTGCCAGCAGTTTGGGACGCAAATTGAGGGAGCAGTACTTC.